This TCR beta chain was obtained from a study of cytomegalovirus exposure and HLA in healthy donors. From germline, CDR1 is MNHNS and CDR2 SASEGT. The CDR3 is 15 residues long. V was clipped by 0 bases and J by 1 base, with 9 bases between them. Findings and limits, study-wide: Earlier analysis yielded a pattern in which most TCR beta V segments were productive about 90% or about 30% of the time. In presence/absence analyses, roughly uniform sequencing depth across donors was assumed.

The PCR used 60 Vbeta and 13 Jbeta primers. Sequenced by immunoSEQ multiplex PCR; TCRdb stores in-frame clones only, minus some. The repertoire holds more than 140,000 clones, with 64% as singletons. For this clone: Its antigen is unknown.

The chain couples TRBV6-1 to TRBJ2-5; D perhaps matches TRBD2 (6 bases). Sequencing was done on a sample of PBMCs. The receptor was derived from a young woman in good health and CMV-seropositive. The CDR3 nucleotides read TGTGCCAGCAGTGAAGCTATAGCGGCCCAAGAGACCCAGTACTTC. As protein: CASSEAIAAQETQYF.